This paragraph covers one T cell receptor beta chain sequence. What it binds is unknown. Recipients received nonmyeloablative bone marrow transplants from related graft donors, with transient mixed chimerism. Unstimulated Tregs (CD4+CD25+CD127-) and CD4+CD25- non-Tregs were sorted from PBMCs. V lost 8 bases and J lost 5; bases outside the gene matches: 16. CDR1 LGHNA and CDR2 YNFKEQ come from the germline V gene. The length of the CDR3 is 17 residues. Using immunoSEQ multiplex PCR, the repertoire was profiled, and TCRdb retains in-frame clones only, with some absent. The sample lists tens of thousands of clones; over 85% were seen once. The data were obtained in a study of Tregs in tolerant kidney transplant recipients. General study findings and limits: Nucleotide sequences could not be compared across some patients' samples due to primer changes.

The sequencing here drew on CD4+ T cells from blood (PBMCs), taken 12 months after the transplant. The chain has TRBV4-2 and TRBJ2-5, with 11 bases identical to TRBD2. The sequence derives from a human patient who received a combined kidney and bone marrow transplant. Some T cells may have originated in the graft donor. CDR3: CASANFLAGGNSETQYF. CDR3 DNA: TGTGCCAGCGCCAACTTTTTAGCGGGGGGGAACTCGGAGACCCAGTACTTC.